This passage covers 15 T cell receptor beta chains from one sample sequenced in a study of T cell responses to AZD1222 COVID-19 vaccine (dated by TCRdb to 2020 to 2023). The sample's time point label, in plain terms: baseline before first vaccination. Library preparation was by the immunoSEQ multiplex PCR assay. In TCRdb, the immuneACCESS table is reduced to in-frame sequences with V and J assigned. These tables do not hold every clone; where another copy was compared, an unresolved V gene accounts for under half, and the others remain unexplained. The sample table lists approximately 74,000 clones, roughly 85% of them with a count of one. The ten top clones hold over 2% of the sample. The source material was peripheral blood, sampled on day 0 of AZD1222 vaccination. The receptors were sampled from an adult in good health.

This chain links TRBV30 with TRBJ1-3; 8 nucleotides line up with TRBD1. This CDR3 is 16 amino acids long. J lost 0 bases, V lost 0 bases, and 4 bases had no gene match. Germline-derived CDR1 and CDR2 are GTSNPN and SVGIG (reference sequence). The CDR3 protein is CAWSVGQDRSGNTIYF. The CDR3, as DNA: TGTGCCTGGAGTGTGGGACAGGACCGCTCTGGAAACACCATATATTTT.

In nucleotides, the CDR3 is TGTGCCAGCAGCGTAGGACTAGGGGAGGGAGATACGCAGTATTTT. It yields the protein CASSVGLGEGDTQYF. The chain recombines TRBV9 with TRBJ2-3; TRBD2 agrees at 7 bases. Per the germline V gene, CDR1 is SGDLS and CDR2 is YYNGEE. The length of the CDR3 is 15 residues. The trim removed 0 bases at V and 5 bases at J, leaving 6 bases unmatched.

The chain joins TRBV7-2 to TRBJ1-5, with D possibly TRBD1 on 5 matching bases. The germline V gene has CDR1 SGHTA and CDR2 FQGNSA. This CDR3 has 12 amino acids. Deletions cut 3 bases from V and 9 bases from J, with 9 bases between. This CDR3 reads CASSLGGWPQHF. The CDR3 region has the DNA TGTGCCAGCAGCTTGGGGGGTTGGCCCCAGCATTTT. Using reference TRBV7-2 and TRBJ1-5 for the parts outside the CDR3, the full variable domain is GAGVSQSPSNKVTEKGKDVELRCDPISGHTALYWYRQSLGQGLEFLIYFQGNSAPDKSGLPSDRFSAERTGGSVSTLTIQRTQQEDSAVYLCASSLGGWPQHFGDGTRLSIL.

The rearrangement links TRBV28 to TRBJ2-4, with D maybe TRBD1 (6 bases). V was pared by 2 bases and J by 15 bases, with 17 bases between. Germline V gene sequence: CDR1 MDHEN, CDR2 SYDVKM. The CDR3 runs 13 residues. As DNA, the CDR3 is TGTGCCAGCAGTTTAGTTCAGGGGCCGACCCGGTACTTC. The encoded protein is CASSLVQGPTRYF.

The rearrangement uses TRBV4-3 and TRBJ2-7; 9 nucleotides match TRBD1. The germline gives CDR1 LGHNA, CDR2 YSLEER. With 4 bases clipped from V and 3 bases from J, the junction kept 4 bases outside the gene matches. The CDR3 runs 14 residues. CDR3 in amino acids: CASSRGQGRYEQYF. DNA of the CDR3: TGCGCCAGCAGCCGGGGACAGGGACGCTACGAGCAGTACTTC.

The chain joins TRBV2 to TRBJ1-5; no clear D gene. The V and J ends lost 4 bases and 0 bases respectively, with 13 bases between them. This CDR3 is 16 amino acids long. CDR1 SNHLY and CDR2 FYNNEI come from the germline V gene. The CDR3 loop reads CASSGVPSLSNQPQHF. In DNA form, the CDR3 reads TGTGCCAGCAGTGGAGTACCCAGCCTTAGCAATCAGCCCCAGCATTTT. The variable domain in full, completed from reference TRBV2 and TRBJ1-5, reads EPEVTQTPSHQVTQMGQEVILRCVPISNHLYFYWYRQILGQKVEFLVSFYNNEISEKSEIFDDQFSVERPDGSNFTLKIRSTKLEDSAMYFCASSGVPSLSNQPQHFGDGTRLSIL.

This chain connects TRBV7-2 to TRBJ2-3, with D unresolved. Germline CDR1 reads SGHTA; CDR2 reads FQGNSA. The CDR3 spans 15 residues. V was cut by 3 bases and J by 0 bases, with 10 bases left in between. The CDR3 loop reads CASSFSRISTDTQYF. The CDR3 nucleotides are TGTGCCAGCAGCTTCTCAAGAATTAGCACAGATACGCAGTATTTT.

The chain carries TRBV5-4 and TRBJ2-1, with TRBD2 matching over 13 bases. The CDR3 loop spans 16 amino acids. Germline CDR1 and CDR2: SGHNT and YYREEE (reference sequence). V trimming: 4 bases; J trimming: 8 bases; junction bases outside the gene matches: 9. The CDR3 sequence: CASSPILAGGGDEQFF. CDR3 coding DNA: TGTGCCAGCAGCCCCATACTAGCGGGAGGGGGCGATGAGCAGTTCTTC.

The rearrangement links TRBV11-1 to TRBJ2-3; D perhaps matches TRBD2 (6 bases). V gave up 4 bases and J gave up 0 bases, with 14 bases separating them. CDR3 length: 16 residues. Per germline, CDR1 SGHAT and CDR2 FQDESV (reference sequence). This CDR3 reads CASSWRLGGSTDTQYF. Written as DNA, the CDR3 is TGTGCCAGCAGCTGGAGACTAGGAGGTAGCACAGATACGCAGTATTTT.

This rearrangement joins TRBV5-4 to TRBJ2-3; D is undetermined. The CDR3 covers 15 residues. Germline loops: CDR1 SGHNT, CDR2 YYREEE (reference sequence). The V end was cut by 0 bases, the J end by 0 bases, with 8 bases between. As DNA, the CDR3 is TGTGCCAGCAGCTTGGTGTCGATAAGCACAGATACGCAGTATTTT. Translation gives CASSLVSISTDTQYF.

For the CDR3, the DNA is TGTGCCAGCAGCACCCACGCAGGGGACATATACAATGAGCAGTTCTTC. As protein: CASSTHAGDIYNEQFF. The chain links TRBV5-4 to TRBJ2-1; D might be TRBD1 (6 bases). V was pared by 4 bases and J by 4 bases, with 18 bases between. Germline V lookup: CDR1 SGHNT, CDR2 YYREEE (reference sequence). This CDR3 spans 16 amino acids.

This clone was counted only a few times. The chain joins TRBV6-5 to TRBJ1-1, with a weak D call TRBD1 (5 bases). CDR3 length: 14 amino acids. Trimming pared 8 bases from V and 0 bases from J, leaving 13 bases between. Per germline, CDR1 MNHEY and CDR2 SVGAGI. The CDR3 region has the DNA TGTGCCAGCCGTCCCGTGGGGCTGAACACTGAAGCTTTCTTT. It encodes CASRPVGLNTEAFF.

V is TRBV7-9 and J is TRBJ1-6; D ambiguous. This CDR3 contains 12 residues. The V end was cut by 8 bases, the J end by 8 bases, with 10 bases between. Germline CDR1 SEHNR, CDR2 FQNEAQ (reference sequence). The CDR3 loop reads CASGTMYSPLHF. CDR3 DNA: TGTGCCAGCGGAACCATGTATTCACCCCTCCACTTT.

The gene calls are TRBV11-2 and TRBJ2-7; D possibly matches TRBD1 or TRBD2 (5 bases each). Germline loops: CDR1 SGHAT, CDR2 FQNNGV. CDR3 length: 16 amino acids. Trimming stripped 5 bases from V and 0 bases from J, with 17 bases between. CDR3 coding DNA: TGTGCCAGCAGCAGACGGGACCAGTCCCGCTCCTACGAGCAGTACTTC. Amino acid sequence: CASSRRDQSRSYEQYF.

The rearrangement joins TRBV10-3 to TRBJ2-7; D is perhaps TRBD1 (6 bases). Trimming took off 2 bases at V and 2 bases at J, with 10 bases between the two ends. This CDR3 has 14 residues. Germline CDR1 and CDR2: ENHRY and SYGVKD. The chain's CDR3 is CAISELDRTYEQYF. In DNA form, the CDR3 reads TGTGCCATCAGTGAGCTCGACAGGACCTACGAGCAGTACTTC.